The next 28 T cell receptor beta chains were all read from a single sample in a study of T cell changes during pregnancy in multiple sclerosis. Some clones are missing from TCRdb's copy, which holds only in-frame ones; the method was immunoSEQ multiplex PCR. Of fewer than 70,000 clones in the sample, roughly 93% are singletons; the top ten hold roughly 1.5%. Source: peripheral blood, taken in the third trimester of pregnancy. These receptors all come from a female donor with multiple sclerosis, enrolled in a pregnancy study.

This clone was picked up a small number of times. This sequence joins TRBV7-2 and TRBJ2-3, with a possible D match to TRBD1 (5 bases). Germline V lookup: CDR1 SGHTA, CDR2 FQGNSA. The V end was cut by 4 bases, the J end by 2 bases, with 13 bases between. This CDR3 is built from 15 residues. The CDR3 is CASSSSPGFTDTQYF. The CDR3 DNA reads TGTGCCAGCAGCTCCTCCCCAGGGTTCACAGATACGCAGTATTTT.

The chain combines TRBV7-2 with TRBJ2-1; 8 positions match TRBD2. The CDR3 covers 16 residues. CDR1 is SGHTA and CDR2 is FQGNSA in the germline V gene. Germline trimming cut 1 base from V and 0 bases from J; bases unmatched to any gene: 2. DNA of the CDR3: TGTGCCAGCAGCTTAGTTGGGACTAGCTCCTACAATGAGCAGTTCTTC. This translates into CASSLVGTSSYNEQFF.

The chain recombines TRBV10-3 with TRBJ2-3, with D unclear. This CDR3 region has 15 residues. V was trimmed by 0 bases and J by 0 bases, leaving 7 bases between them. From germline, CDR1 is ENHRY and CDR2 SYGVKD. The CDR3 is CAISESRVSTDTQYF. The CDR3 DNA follows: TGTGCCATCAGTGAGTCGCGTGTGAGCACAGATACGCAGTATTTT.

This clone was detected only once. This chain joins TRBV11-2 and TRBJ2-4; 9 bases line up with TRBD1. The junction had 7 bases not matched to a gene; V was cut back by 5 bases and J by 8 bases. The CDR3 sequence is 14 residues long. The germline V gene has CDR1 SGHAT and CDR2 FQNNGV. CDR3 sequence (DNA): TGTGCCAGCAGCCAGGACAGGGGAGTCGACATTCAGTACTTC. This gives the protein CASSQDRGVDIQYF. The full variable domain, its missing parts supplied by reference TRBV11-2 and TRBJ2-4, is EAGVAQSPRYKIIEKRQSVAFWCNPISGHATLYWYQQILGQGPKLLIQFQNNGVVDDSQLPKDRFSAERLKGVDSTLKIQPAKLEDSAVYLCASSQDRGVDIQYFGAGTRLSVL.

This rearrangement joins TRBV7-9 to TRBJ1-2, with 10 bases that match TRBD1. V lost 5 bases, J lost 2 bases, and 5 bases stayed unmatched. This CDR3 is 15 amino acids long. Germline V CDR1 and CDR2: SEHNR, FQNEAQ (reference sequence). The chain's CDR3 is CASSLMTGGNYGYTF. CDR3 bases: TGTGCCAGCAGCCTAATGACAGGGGGCAACTATGGCTACACCTTC.

In its sample, this clone was seen once. The rearrangement uses TRBV2 and TRBJ1-1; D gene ambiguous. V was clipped by 2 bases and J by 1 base, with 8 bases between them. The CDR3 is 14 residues long. From germline, CDR1 is SNHLY and CDR2 FYNNEI. In nucleotides, the CDR3 is TGTGCCAGCAGTGAACCTCGGAGGAACACTGAAGCTTTCTTT. The encoded protein is CASSEPRRNTEAFF.

Comment on this clone: Other nucleotide sequences in the sample specify the same CDR3. The genes are TRBV6-1 and TRBJ2-3, with TRBD1 matching over 11 bases. The J segment lost 4 bases and the V segment lost 4 bases, leaving 4 bases of the junction unmatched. From germline, CDR1 is MNHNS and CDR2 SASEGT. CDR3 length equals 15 residues. The chain's CDR3 is CASSGRDRGSDTQYF. CDR3 DNA: TGTGCCAGCAGTGGACGGGACAGGGGGTCAGATACGCAGTATTTT.

This chain connects TRBV5-1 to TRBJ2-5; D may be TRBD1 (6 bases). Germline V gives CDR1 SGHRS, CDR2 YFSETQ. Trimming shortened V by 4 bases and J by 7 bases, and 14 bases separated the two germline ends. CDR3 length equals 13 residues. CDR3 loop: CASSTGTTGTQYF. In DNA form, the CDR3 reads TGCGCCAGCAGCACCGGGACAACGGGGACCCAGTACTTC.

This clone was detected once. The V and J genes are TRBV11-2 and TRBJ1-2; D is perhaps TRBD1 (6 bases). V was cut by 4 bases and J by 8 bases, with 17 bases left in between. CDR3 length equals 14 residues. Germline-derived CDR1 and CDR2 are SGHAT and FQNNGV. CDR3 loop: CASSSPVRGGGYTF. The CDR3, as DNA: TGTGCCAGCAGCTCCCCTGTGAGGGGGGGAGGCTACACCTTC.

The chain joins TRBV7-6 to TRBJ1-6; D gene unclear. CDR3 length: 13 amino acids. CDR1 and CDR2 from the germline V gene are SGHVS and FNYEAQ. V was clipped by 1 base and J by 9 bases, with 7 bases between them. Here the CDR3 reads CASSLETRSPLHF. DNA of the CDR3: TGTGCCAGCAGCTTAGAAACTCGTTCACCCCTCCACTTT.

This clone appeared a few times. The V gene is TRBV10-3, the J gene TRBJ1-5; maybe TRBD1 (5 bases). V gave up 3 bases and J gave up 7 bases, with 16 bases separating them. This CDR3 comprises 15 residues. CDR1 and CDR2 from the germline V gene are ENHRY and SYGVKD. CDR3 sequence (DNA): TGTGCCATCAGTGACCGGCGGCAGGGCGGACAGCCCCAGCATTTT. Protein sequence: CAISDRRQGGQPQHF.

The rearrangement joins TRBV9 to TRBJ2-3; D gene ambiguous. V gave up 4 bases and J gave up 4 bases, with 13 bases separating them. The length of the CDR3 is 14 residues. The V gene's germline CDR1 is SGDLS and CDR2 YYNGEE. CDR3 sequence (DNA): TGTGCCAGCAGCCCAAGCTCCTTTCCAGATACGCAGTATTTT. Its translation is CASSPSSFPDTQYF.

The chain employs TRBV19 and TRBJ2-5; 10 bases fit TRBD1. Germline trimming cut 9 bases from V and 4 bases from J; bases unmatched to any gene: 8. CDR1 and CDR2 from the germline V gene are LNHDA and SQIVND (reference sequence). There are 14 residues in the CDR3. The CDR3 region is CASRDRGGGETQYF. In DNA, the CDR3 is TGTGCCAGCCGGGACAGGGGCGGAGGAGAGACCCAGTACTTC.

The V and J genes are TRBV6-5 and TRBJ2-2, with 7 bases lining up with TRBD1. The V gene's germline CDR1 is MNHEY and CDR2 SVGAGI. The CDR3 contains 15 residues. The trim removed 2 bases at V and 3 bases at J, leaving 3 bases unmatched. CDR3 nucleotide sequence: TGTGCCAGCAGTTACCGGCAGGGGGACACCGGGGAGCTGTTTTTT. Translated: CASSYRQGDTGELFF.

V and J are TRBV4-3 and TRBJ1-6; a weak D match, TRBD1 (6 bases). Trimming took off 1 base at V and 3 bases at J, with 10 bases between the two ends. The CDR3 sequence is 16 residues long. Germline values: CDR1 LGHNA, CDR2 YSLEER. The CDR3 loop is CASSQGGQVYNSPLHF. The CDR3 DNA reads TGCGCCAGCAGCCAAGGGGGACAAGTCTATAATTCACCCCTCCACTTT.

This clone is a singleton in its sample. The chain joins TRBV5-1 to TRBJ2-5; 7 bases map to TRBD1. Germline loops: CDR1 SGHRS, CDR2 YFSETQ. V lost 6 bases and J lost 5; bases outside the gene matches: 7. This CDR3 is built from 13 residues. The CDR3 is CASTGQVGETQYF. The DNA for the CDR3 is TGCGCCAGCACTGGACAGGTCGGGGAGACCCAGTACTTC.

The chain uses TRBV6-6 and TRBJ2-1; 9 nucleotides agree with TRBD2. The germline V gene encodes CDR1 MNHNY and CDR2 SVGAGI (reference sequence). V gave up 0 bases and J gave up 6 bases; unmatched junction bases: 6. This CDR3 is built from 16 residues. The CDR3 region has the DNA TGTGCCAGCAGTTACTCGAGGCGGGGGGGCCCCAATGAGCAGTTCTTC. Translation gives CASSYSRRGGPNEQFF.

This chain connects TRBV2 to TRBJ1-1; D is perhaps TRBD1 (5 bases). Trimming left V 6 bases short and J 4 bases short, with 21 bases between. The CDR3 is 16 residues long. Germline loops: CDR1 SNHLY, CDR2 FYNNEI. CDR3 sequence: CASSFYPRQGGTEAFF. The CDR3 DNA reads as TGTGCCAGCAGCTTCTACCCGAGGCAGGGTGGCACTGAAGCTTTCTTT.

The rearrangement uses TRBV2 and TRBJ2-2, with D tentatively TRBD1 (6 bases). V lost 4 bases and J 0 bases, leaving 12 bases between the germline ends. Germline V gene data show CDR1 as SNHLY and CDR2 as FYNNEI. The CDR3 runs 16 residues. The CDR3 here is CASSAGHAANTGELFF. The CDR3 nucleotides read TGTGCCAGCAGTGCGGGACATGCAGCGAACACCGGGGAGCTGTTTTTT.

The chain couples TRBV4-2 to TRBJ2-2; 10 positions match TRBD2. CDR1 is LGHNA and CDR2 is YNFKEQ in the germline V gene. The V segment lost 1 base and the J segment 5 bases; nucleotides outside the gene matches: 10. This CDR3 is built from 18 residues. As DNA, the CDR3 is TGTGCCAGCAGCCAAGGGAGGGGTAGCGGGGGGATAACCGGGGAGCTGTTTTTT. Translating it yields CASSQGRGSGGITGELFF.

This clone was recorded once. V usage is TRBV7-3 and J usage is TRBJ1-2, with 8 positions matching TRBD1. This CDR3 contains 15 residues. V lost 5 bases, J lost 2 bases, and 7 bases stayed unmatched. From germline, CDR1 is SGHTA and CDR2 FQGTGA. In DNA, the CDR3 is TGTGCCAGCAGCAAGTCGGGACAGGCGAACTATGGCTACACCTTC. It specifies CASSKSGQANYGYTF.

This chain joins TRBV19 and TRBJ2-7, with D possibly TRBD1 on 6 matching bases. Germline V gene lookup returns CDR1 LNHDA and CDR2 SQIVND (reference sequence). The CDR3 has 15 amino acids. Trimming cost V 5 bases and J 1 base, with 15 bases left between them. The CDR3 sequence is CASSFSGTSSYEQYF. The CDR3 nucleotides are TGTGCCAGTAGTTTTTCCGGGACATCATCCTACGAGCAGTACTTC. The variable domain in full, completed from reference TRBV19 and TRBJ2-7, reads DGGITQSPKYLFRKEGQNVTLSCEQNLNHDAMYWYRQDPGQGLRLIYYSQIVNDFQKGDIAEGYSVSREKKESFPLTVTSAQKNPTAFYLCASSFSGTSSYEQYFGPGTRLTVT.

The genes are TRBV2 and TRBJ2-3; possible D gene TRBD1, 5 bases. The CDR3 is 15 amino acids. Germline V lookup: CDR1 SNHLY, CDR2 FYNNEI. The V end was cut by 0 bases, the J end by 2 bases, with 9 bases between. The CDR3 DNA reads TGTGCCAGCAGTGAAGCCCGACAGCTCACAGATACGCAGTATTTT. This sequence encodes CASSEARQLTDTQYF.

The V gene is TRBV9, the J gene TRBJ2-1; the D is unclear. Trimming left V 1 base short and J 2 bases short, with 7 bases between. The CDR3 contains 14 residues. The germline V gene has CDR1 SGDLS and CDR2 YYNGEE. The DNA for the CDR3 is TGTGCCAGCAGCGTACAGGCAACCTACAATGAGCAGTTCTTC. Encoded protein: CASSVQATYNEQFF.

The chain links TRBV6-1 to TRBJ2-6, with D tentatively TRBD1 (5 bases). Germline assignment: CDR1 MNHNS and CDR2 SASEGT. Trimming left V 0 bases short and J 2 bases short, with 5 bases between. CDR3 length equals 15 residues. The CDR3: CASSEAGAGANVLTF. The CDR3 DNA sequence: TGTGCCAGCAGTGAAGCAGGGGCTGGGGCCAACGTCCTGACTTTC.

CDR3 sequence: CASRRTGTDTQYF. In DNA, the CDR3 is TGTGCCAGCAGACGTACGGGCACAGATACGCAGTATTTT. This chain uses TRBV27 with TRBJ2-3; D gene unclear. The CDR3 consists of 13 residues. CDR1 MNHEY and CDR2 SMNVEV come from the germline V gene (reference sequence). With 6 bases removed from V and 1 base from J, the gap between germline ends came to 8 bases.

The chain is built from TRBV6-5 and TRBJ2-2; 8 nucleotides line up with TRBD1. J gave up 5 bases and V 6 bases, and 8 bases lay outside the gene matches. Germline CDR1 and CDR2: MNHEY and SVGAGI. The CDR3 is 15 residues long. The CDR3 sequence is CASRPDRERTGELFF. The DNA for the CDR3 is TGTGCCAGCAGGCCGGACAGGGAGAGGACCGGGGAGCTGTTTTTT.

This chain uses TRBV6-4 with TRBJ1-2; 8 bases fit TRBD1. Germline trimming cut 6 bases from V and 2 bases from J; bases unmatched to any gene: 11. This CDR3 has 16 amino acids. Germline V lookup: CDR1 MRHNA, CDR2 SNTAGT. The CDR3 sequence is CASRPTSGGGNYGYTF. CDR3 in DNA: TGTGCCAGCAGGCCCACCTCAGGGGGCGGAAACTATGGCTACACCTTC.